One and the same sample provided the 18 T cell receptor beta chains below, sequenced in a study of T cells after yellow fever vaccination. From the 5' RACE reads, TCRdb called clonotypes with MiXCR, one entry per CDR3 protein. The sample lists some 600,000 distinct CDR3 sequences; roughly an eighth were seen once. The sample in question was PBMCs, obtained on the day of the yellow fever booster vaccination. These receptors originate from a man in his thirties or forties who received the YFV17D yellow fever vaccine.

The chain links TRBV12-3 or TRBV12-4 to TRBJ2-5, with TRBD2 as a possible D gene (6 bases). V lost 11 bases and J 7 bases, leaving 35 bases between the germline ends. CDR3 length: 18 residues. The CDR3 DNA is TGTGCCTGCTGTTTAATGACGGGAGAAGGCCTAACCTCGCGGACCCAGTACTTC. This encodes CACCLMTGEGLTSRTQYF.

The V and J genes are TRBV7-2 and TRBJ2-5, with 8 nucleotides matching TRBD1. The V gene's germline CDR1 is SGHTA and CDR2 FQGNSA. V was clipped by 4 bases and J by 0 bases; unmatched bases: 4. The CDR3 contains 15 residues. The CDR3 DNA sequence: TGTGCCAGCAGCTATAGGACAGGGTACCAAGAGACCCAGTACTTC. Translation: CASSYRTGYQETQYF.

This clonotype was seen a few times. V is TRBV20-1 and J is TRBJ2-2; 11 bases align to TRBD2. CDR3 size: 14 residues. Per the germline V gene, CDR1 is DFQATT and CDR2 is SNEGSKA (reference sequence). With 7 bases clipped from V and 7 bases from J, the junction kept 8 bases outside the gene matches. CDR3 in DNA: TGCAGTGGCTTGACTAGCGGGAATAACGGGGAGCTGTTTTTT. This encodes CSGLTSGNNGELFF.

CDR3 in amino acids: CASSLAGMGQGLYEQYF. CDR3 nucleotide sequence: TGTGCCAGCAGCTTAGCTGGTATGGGACAGGGTCTCTACGAGCAGTACTTC. The rearrangement links TRBV7-2 to TRBJ2-7; 9 bases line up with TRBD1. The V and J ends lost 0 bases and 3 bases, in that order; junction bases with no gene match: 9. The V gene's germline CDR1 is SGHTA and CDR2 FQGNSA. The CDR3 consists of 17 residues.

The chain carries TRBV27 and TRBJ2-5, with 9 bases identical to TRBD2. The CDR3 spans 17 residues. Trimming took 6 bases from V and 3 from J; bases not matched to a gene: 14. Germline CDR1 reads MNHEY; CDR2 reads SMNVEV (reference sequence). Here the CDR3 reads CASSYAPPLAGKETQYF. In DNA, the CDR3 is TGTGCCAGCAGCTATGCCCCCCCGCTAGCGGGGAAAGAGACCCAGTACTTC.

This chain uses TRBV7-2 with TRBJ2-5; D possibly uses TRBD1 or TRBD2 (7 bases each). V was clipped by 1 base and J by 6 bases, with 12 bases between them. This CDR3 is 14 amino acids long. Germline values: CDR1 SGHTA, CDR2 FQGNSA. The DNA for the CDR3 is TGTGCCAGCAGCTTAGGACAGGGAGGGCAGACCCAGTACTTC. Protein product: CASSLGQGGQTQYF.

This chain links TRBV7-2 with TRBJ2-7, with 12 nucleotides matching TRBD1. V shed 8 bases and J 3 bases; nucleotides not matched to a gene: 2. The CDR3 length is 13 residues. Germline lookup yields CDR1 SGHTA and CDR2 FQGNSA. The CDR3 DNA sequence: TGTGCCAGCGGGACAGGGGGCATCTACGAGCAGTACTTC. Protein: CASGTGGIYEQYF.

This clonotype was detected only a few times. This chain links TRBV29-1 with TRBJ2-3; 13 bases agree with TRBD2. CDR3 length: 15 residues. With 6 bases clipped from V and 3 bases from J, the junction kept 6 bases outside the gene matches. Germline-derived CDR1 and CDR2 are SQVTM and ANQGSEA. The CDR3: CSVEGTSGTTDTQYF. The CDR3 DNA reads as TGCAGCGTAGAGGGGACTAGCGGGACTACAGATACGCAGTATTTT.

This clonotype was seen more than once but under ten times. CDR3 sequence: CASSHRQGRNEKLFF. In DNA, the CDR3 is TGTGCCAGCAGCCACCGACAGGGAAGGAATGAAAAACTGTTTTTT. The chain combines TRBV3-1 with TRBJ1-4; TRBD1 aligns across 7 bases. This CDR3 region has 15 residues. Germline-derived CDR1 and CDR2 are LGHDT and YNNKEL (reference sequence). The V and J ends lost 3 bases and 5 bases, in that order; junction bases with no gene match: 6. Combining the CDR3 with reference TRBV3-1 and TRBJ1-4 gives the whole variable domain DTAVSQTPKYLVTQMGNDKSIKCEQNLGHDTMYWYKQDSKKFLKIMFSYNNKELIINETVPNRFSPKSPDKAHLNLHINSLELGDSAVYFCASSHRQGRNEKLFFGSGTQLSVL.

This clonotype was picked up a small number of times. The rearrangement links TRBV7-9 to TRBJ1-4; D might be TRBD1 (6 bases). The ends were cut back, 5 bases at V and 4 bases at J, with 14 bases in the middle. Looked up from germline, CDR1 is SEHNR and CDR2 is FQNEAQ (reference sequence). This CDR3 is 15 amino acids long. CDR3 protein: CASSPQGGDNEKLFF. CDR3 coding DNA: TGTGCCAGCAGCCCACAGGGAGGAGATAATGAAAAACTGTTTTTT.

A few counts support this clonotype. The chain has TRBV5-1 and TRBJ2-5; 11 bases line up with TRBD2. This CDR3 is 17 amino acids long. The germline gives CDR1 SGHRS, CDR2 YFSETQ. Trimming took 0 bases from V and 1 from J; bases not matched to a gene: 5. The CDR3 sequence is CASSLALAGGLQETQYF. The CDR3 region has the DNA TGCGCCAGCAGCTTGGCGCTAGCGGGAGGCCTCCAAGAGACCCAGTACTTC. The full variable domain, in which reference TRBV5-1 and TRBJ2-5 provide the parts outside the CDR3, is KAGVTQTPRYLIKTRGQQVTLSCSPISGHRSVSWYQQTPGQGLQFLFEYFSETQRNKGNFPGRFSGRQFSNSRSEMNVSTLELGDSALYLCASSLALAGGLQETQYFGPGTRLLVL.

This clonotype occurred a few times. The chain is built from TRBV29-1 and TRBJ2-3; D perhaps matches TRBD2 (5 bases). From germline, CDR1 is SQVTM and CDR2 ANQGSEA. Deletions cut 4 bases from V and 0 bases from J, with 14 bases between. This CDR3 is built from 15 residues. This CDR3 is CSVGIVRGSTDTQYF. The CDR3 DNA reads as TGCAGCGTTGGAATCGTCCGGGGAAGCACAGATACGCAGTATTTT.

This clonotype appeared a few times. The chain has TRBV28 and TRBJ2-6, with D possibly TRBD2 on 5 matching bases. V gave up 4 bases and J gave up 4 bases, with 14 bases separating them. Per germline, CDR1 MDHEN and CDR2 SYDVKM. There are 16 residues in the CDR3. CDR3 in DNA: TGTGCCAGCAGTTCCCACTCGGGATCAGGGGCCAACGTCCTGACTTTC. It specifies CASSSHSGSGANVLTF.

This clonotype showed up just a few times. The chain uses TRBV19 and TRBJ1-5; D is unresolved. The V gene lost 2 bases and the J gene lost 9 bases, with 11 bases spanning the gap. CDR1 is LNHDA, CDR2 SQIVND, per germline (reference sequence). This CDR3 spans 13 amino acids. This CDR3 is CASSIQDAGPQHF. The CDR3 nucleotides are TGTGCCAGTAGTATACAGGACGCGGGGCCCCAGCATTTT.

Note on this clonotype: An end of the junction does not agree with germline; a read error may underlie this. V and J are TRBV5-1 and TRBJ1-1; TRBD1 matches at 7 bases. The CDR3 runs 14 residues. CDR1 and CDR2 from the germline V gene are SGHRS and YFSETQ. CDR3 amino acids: CTSSQGGMNTEGFF. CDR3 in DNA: TGCACCAGCAGCCAGGGGGGGATGAACACTGAAGGTTTCTTT.

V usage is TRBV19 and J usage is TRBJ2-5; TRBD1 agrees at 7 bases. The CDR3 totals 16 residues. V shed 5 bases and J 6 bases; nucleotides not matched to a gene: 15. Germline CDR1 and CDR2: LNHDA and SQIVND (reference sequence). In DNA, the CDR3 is TGTGCCAGTAGTCGCACTTCAGAGACAGGGACGAAGACCCAGTACTTC. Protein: CASSRTSETGTKTQYF.

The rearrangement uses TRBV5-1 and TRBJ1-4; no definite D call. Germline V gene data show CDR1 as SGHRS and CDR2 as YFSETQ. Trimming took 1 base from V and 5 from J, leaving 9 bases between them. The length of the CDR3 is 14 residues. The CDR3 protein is CASSLNSDNEKLFF. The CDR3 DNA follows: TGCGCCAGCAGCTTGAATAGCGACAATGAAAAACTGTTTTTT.

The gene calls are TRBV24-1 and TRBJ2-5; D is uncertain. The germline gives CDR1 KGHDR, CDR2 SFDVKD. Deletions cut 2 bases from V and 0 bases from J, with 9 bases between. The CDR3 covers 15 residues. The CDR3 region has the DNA TGTGCCACCAGTGATTCGGGTATCTACCAAGAGACCCAGTACTTC. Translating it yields CATSDSGIYQETQYF.